This T cell receptor beta chain was captured in a study of blood T cell repertoires in COVID-19. The overall study: COVID-19 samples, acute and convalescent, were from the United States, Italy and Spain.

This clone was detected only once. CDR3 length: 15 amino acids. V trimming: 2 bases; J trimming: 3 bases; junction bases outside the gene matches: 7. Germline assignment: CDR1 MDHEN and CDR2 SYDVKM. Under the authors' procedure: From reference gene primer amplification, estimates of nucleated cell counts were derived. The table came from immunoSEQ multiplex PCR; TCRdb's copy has only in-frame clones and leaves some out. Clone size and the V and J calls come from that table; the DNA yielded D and trimming. The sample lists approximately 120,000 clones; about 88% were seen once. This clonotype was sampled from a woman aged 80 or over with acute or convalescent COVID-19. The chain employs TRBV28 and TRBJ2-7; 7 nucleotides match TRBD1. The sequencing input was peripheral blood. The CDR3 region is CASSLTGQVLYEQYF. CDR3 coding DNA: TGTGCCAGCAGTTTAACCGGACAGGTACTCTACGAGCAGTACTTC.